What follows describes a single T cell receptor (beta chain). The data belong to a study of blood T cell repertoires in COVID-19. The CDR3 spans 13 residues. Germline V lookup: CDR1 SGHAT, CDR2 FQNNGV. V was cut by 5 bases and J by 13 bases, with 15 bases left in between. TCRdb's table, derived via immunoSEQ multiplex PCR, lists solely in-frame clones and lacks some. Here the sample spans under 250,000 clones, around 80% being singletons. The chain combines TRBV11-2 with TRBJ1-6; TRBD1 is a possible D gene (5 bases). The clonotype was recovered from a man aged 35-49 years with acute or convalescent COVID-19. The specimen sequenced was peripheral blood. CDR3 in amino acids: CASSPGGGNPLHF. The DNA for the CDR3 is TGTGCCAGCAGCCCTGGGGGGGGGAATCCCCTCCACTTT.